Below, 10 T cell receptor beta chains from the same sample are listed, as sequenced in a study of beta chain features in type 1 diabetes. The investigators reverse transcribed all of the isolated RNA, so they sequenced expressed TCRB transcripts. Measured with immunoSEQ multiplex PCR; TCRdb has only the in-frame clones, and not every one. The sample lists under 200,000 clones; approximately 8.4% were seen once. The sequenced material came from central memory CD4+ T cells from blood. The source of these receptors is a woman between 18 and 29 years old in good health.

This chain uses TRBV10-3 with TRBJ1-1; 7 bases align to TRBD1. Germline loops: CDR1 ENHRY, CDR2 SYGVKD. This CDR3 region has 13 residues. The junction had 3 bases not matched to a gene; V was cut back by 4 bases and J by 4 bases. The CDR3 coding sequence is TGTGCCATCAGTGGGACAGGCGGCACTGAAGCTTTCTTT. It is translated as CAISGTGGTEAFF.

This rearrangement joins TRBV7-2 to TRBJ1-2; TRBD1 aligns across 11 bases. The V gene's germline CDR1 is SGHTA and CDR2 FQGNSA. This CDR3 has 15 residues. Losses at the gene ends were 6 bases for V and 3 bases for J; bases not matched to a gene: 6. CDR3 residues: CASRPGTGGHYGYTF. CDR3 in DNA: TGTGCCAGCAGGCCCGGGACAGGGGGTCACTATGGCTACACCTTC.

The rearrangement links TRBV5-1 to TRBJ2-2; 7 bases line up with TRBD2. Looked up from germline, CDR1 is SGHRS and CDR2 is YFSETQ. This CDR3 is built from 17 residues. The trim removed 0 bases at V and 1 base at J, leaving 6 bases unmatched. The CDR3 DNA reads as TGCGCCAGCAGCTTGGGGCCTAGCGGCGTGAACACCGGGGAGCTGTTTTTT. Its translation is CASSLGPSGVNTGELFF.

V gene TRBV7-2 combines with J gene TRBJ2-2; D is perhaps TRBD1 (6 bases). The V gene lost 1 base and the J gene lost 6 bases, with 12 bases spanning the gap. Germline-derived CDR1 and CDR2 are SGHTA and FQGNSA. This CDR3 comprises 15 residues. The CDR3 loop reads CASSLGGLASGELFF. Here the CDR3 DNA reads TGTGCCAGCAGCTTAGGGGGGCTAGCCTCCGGGGAGCTGTTTTTT.

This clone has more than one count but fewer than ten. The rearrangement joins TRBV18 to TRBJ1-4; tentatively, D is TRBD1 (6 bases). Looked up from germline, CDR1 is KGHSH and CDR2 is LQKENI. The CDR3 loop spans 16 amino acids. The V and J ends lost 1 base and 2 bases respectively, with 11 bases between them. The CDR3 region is CASSPQGGQTNEKLFF. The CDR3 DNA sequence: TGTGCCAGCTCACCACAGGGGGGGCAGACTAATGAAAAACTGTTTTTT.

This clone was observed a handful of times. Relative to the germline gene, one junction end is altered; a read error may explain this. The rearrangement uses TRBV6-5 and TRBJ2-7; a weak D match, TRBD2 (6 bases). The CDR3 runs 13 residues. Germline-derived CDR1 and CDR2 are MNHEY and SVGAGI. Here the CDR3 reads CASSPQVGTGGNF. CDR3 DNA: TGTGCCAGCAGTCCTCAGGTGGGGACCGGGGGAAACTTC.

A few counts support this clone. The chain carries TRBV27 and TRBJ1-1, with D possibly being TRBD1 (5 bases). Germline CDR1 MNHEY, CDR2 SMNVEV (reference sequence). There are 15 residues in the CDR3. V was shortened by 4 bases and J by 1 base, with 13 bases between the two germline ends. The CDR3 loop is CASSSRGLQNTEAFF. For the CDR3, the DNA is TGTGCCAGCAGTTCCCGGGGACTCCAGAACACTGAAGCTTTCTTT.

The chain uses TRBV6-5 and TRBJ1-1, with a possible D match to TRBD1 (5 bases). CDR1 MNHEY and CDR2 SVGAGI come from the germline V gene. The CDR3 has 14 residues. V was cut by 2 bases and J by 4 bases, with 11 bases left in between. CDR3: CASSYLRGATEAFF. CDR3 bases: TGTGCCAGCAGTTACCTAAGGGGCGCCACTGAAGCTTTCTTT.

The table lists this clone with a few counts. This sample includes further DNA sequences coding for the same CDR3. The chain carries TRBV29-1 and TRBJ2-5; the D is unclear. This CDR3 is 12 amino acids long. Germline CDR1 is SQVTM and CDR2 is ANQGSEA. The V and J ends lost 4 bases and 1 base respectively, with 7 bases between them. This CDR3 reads CSVGQIQETQYF. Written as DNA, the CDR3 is TGCAGCGTTGGACAAATCCAAGAGACCCAGTACTTC.

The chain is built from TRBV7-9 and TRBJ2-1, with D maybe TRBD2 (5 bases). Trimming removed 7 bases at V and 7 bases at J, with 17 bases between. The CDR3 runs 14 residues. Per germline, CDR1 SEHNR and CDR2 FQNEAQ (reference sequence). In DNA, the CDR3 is TGTGCCAGCACCCTCCGGACCCGAGGGAATGAGCAGTTCTTC. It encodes CASTLRTRGNEQFF. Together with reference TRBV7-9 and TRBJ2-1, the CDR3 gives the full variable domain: DTGVSQNPRHKITKRGQNVTFRCDPISEHNRLYWYRQTLGQGPEFLTYFQNEAQLEKSRLLSDRFSAERPKGSFSTLEIQRTEQGDSAMYLCASTLRTRGNEQFFGPGTRLTVL.